These 25 T cell receptor beta chains were sequenced from one sample in a study of vaccination effects on CD4 cells after COVID-19. Here immunoSEQ multiplex PCR was the method, and the copy in TCRdb shows in-frame clones only, minus some. The data show roughly 30,000 clones, with more than 70% seen just once and around 30% held by the top ten. Prior to sequencing, the ViraFEST assay stimulated PBMC with viral peptide pools, which expanded the antigen-specific CD4+ T cells. CD4+ T cells were isolated after 10 days of culture. Vaccinees lacked prior SARS-CoV-2 infection and tested negative for nucleocapsid antibodies. Antigens for these TCRs are unknown. Sequences were derived from CD4+ T cells from PBMCs cultured with SARS-CoV-2 spike peptides, sampled before COVID-19 vaccination. The receptors shown here come from a human donor who received a COVID-19 vaccine.

The rearrangement joins TRBV20-1 to TRBJ2-3, with D tentatively TRBD2 (6 bases). CDR1 is DFQATT, CDR2 SNEGSKA, per germline (reference sequence). Trimming shortened V by 3 bases and J by 2 bases, and 15 bases separated the two germline ends. The CDR3 has 15 amino acids. CDR3 sequence (DNA): TGCAGTGCTAGTGGGTCAGGGACTGACACAGATACGCAGTATTTT. This sequence encodes CSASGSGTDTDTQYF.

This clone was seen only once. The chain links TRBV5-1 to TRBJ1-5; D might be TRBD1 (5 bases). The CDR3 covers 15 residues. Trimming pared 0 bases from V and 0 bases from J, leaving 7 bases between. Germline lookup yields CDR1 SGHRS and CDR2 YFSETQ. CDR3 amino acids: CASSLEGYSNQPQHF. For the CDR3, the DNA is TGCGCCAGCAGCTTGGAGGGGTATAGCAATCAGCCCCAGCATTTT.

This chain connects TRBV6-5 to TRBJ1-2; tentatively, D is TRBD1 (6 bases). The CDR3 loop spans 15 amino acids. The germline CDR1 and CDR2 sequences are MNHEY and SVGAGI. Trimming left V 2 bases short and J 2 bases short, with 12 bases between. CDR3 bases: TGTGCCAGCAGTTACCAAGATCAGGGGAACTATGGCTACACCTTC. It translates to CASSYQDQGNYGYTF.

With respect to this clone: The identical CDR3 is also encoded by other nucleotide sequences in the sample. The rearrangement links TRBV2 to TRBJ1-2, with 9 bases fitting TRBD1. The CDR3 has 14 amino acids. The trim removed 4 bases at V and 2 bases at J, leaving 2 bases unmatched. The V gene's germline CDR1 is SNHLY and CDR2 FYNNEI. The CDR3 DNA sequence: TGTGCCAGCAGTGTGGACAGGGGAAACTATGGCTACACCTTC. Protein sequence: CASSVDRGNYGYTF.

This clone appeared once. The rearrangement joins TRBV6-2 or TRBV6-3 to TRBJ2-5, with 8 bases identical to TRBD2. The length of the CDR3 is 13 residues. Germline V gene data show CDR1 as MNHEY and CDR2 as SVGEGT. V shed 3 bases and J 3 bases; nucleotides not matched to a gene: 0. CDR3 sequence (DNA): TGTGCCAGCAGTTATAGCGGGGAAGAGACCCAGTACTTC. It codes for CASSYSGEETQYF.

This clone was seen more than once but under ten times. The chain employs TRBV9 and TRBJ2-7; 8 bases are shared with TRBD2. Germline lookup yields CDR1 SGDLS and CDR2 YYNGEE. V lost 4 bases, J lost 3 bases, and 3 bases stayed unmatched. The CDR3 length is 13 residues. As DNA, the CDR3 is TGTGCCAGCAGCCTAGGGACTAGCTACGAGCAGTACTTC. It encodes CASSLGTSYEQYF.

The chain uses TRBV9 and TRBJ2-3; 8 bases are shared with TRBD2. V dropped 0 bases and J dropped 2; count of bases not matched to a gene: 2. This CDR3 spans 15 amino acids. Germline CDR1 SGDLS, CDR2 YYNGEE. As DNA, the CDR3 is TGTGCCAGCAGCGTAGCTAGCGGGTACACAGATACGCAGTATTTT. It translates to CASSVASGYTDTQYF.

The CDR3 bases are TGTGCCAGCAGCTTAGAATCCCCAGATTCACCCCTCCACTTT. Residues: CASSLESPDSPLHF. The chain links TRBV11-2 to TRBJ1-6, with D unresolved. The CDR3 is 14 residues long. The ends were cut back, 0 bases at V and 8 bases at J, with 8 bases in the middle. Germline V lookup: CDR1 SGHAT, CDR2 FQNNGV.

The chain joins TRBV5-1 to TRBJ1-2; 9 bases are a match to TRBD1. Germline V lookup: CDR1 SGHRS, CDR2 YFSETQ. Trimming at V came to 4 bases and at J to 3 bases, leaving 4 bases not matched to a gene. This CDR3 has 14 amino acids. In nucleotides, the CDR3 is TGCGCCAGCAGCCCAGACAGGGGGGACTATGGCTACACCTTC. This gives the protein CASSPDRGDYGYTF.

The chain has TRBV11-2 and TRBJ2-5, with a weak D call TRBD2 (5 bases). Trimming took off 0 bases at V and 7 bases at J, with 15 bases between the two ends. The germline CDR1 and CDR2 sequences are SGHAT and FQNNGV. The length of the CDR3 is 15 residues. The CDR3 protein is CASSLDRGGGWTQYF. CDR3 DNA: TGTGCCAGCAGCTTAGACAGAGGCGGCGGGTGGACCCAGTACTTC.

The rearrangement links TRBV30 to TRBJ1-2; possible D gene TRBD1, 6 bases. Germline-derived CDR1 and CDR2 are GTSNPN and SVGIG (reference sequence). Between the trimmed V and J ends, which lost 3 bases and 7 bases, there was a span of 15 bases. This CDR3 has 13 amino acids. This CDR3 reads CAWREGGAGGYTF. For the CDR3, the DNA is TGTGCCTGGAGGGAGGGGGGCGCCGGTGGCTACACCTTC.

This rearrangement joins TRBV30 to TRBJ2-7, with D hard to call. The germline CDR1 and CDR2 sequences are GTSNPN and SVGIG (reference sequence). The CDR3 runs to 13 residues. V lost 8 bases, J lost 4 bases, and 18 bases lay in between. Written as DNA, the CDR3 is TGTGCCCTTGAGGCAGGTGTATCATACGAGCAGTACTTC. It translates to CALEAGVSYEQYF.

V is TRBV19 and J is TRBJ1-5; 9 nucleotides line up with TRBD1. After removal of 5 bases from V and 7 bases from J, the junction contained 12 bases not matched to a gene. Germline V lookup: CDR1 LNHDA, CDR2 SQIVND (reference sequence). The CDR3 runs to 16 residues. CDR3 sequence: CASSFSRTGAVQPQHF. CDR3 nucleotide sequence: TGTGCCAGTAGTTTTTCCAGGACAGGGGCGGTGCAGCCCCAGCATTTT.

This rearrangement joins TRBV5-5 to TRBJ2-1; 8 bases align to TRBD2. Looked up from germline, CDR1 is SGHKS and CDR2 is YYEKEE (reference sequence). CDR3 length equals 17 residues. V lost 1 base and J lost 0; bases outside the gene matches: 6. The CDR3 is CASSLLAGGLSYNEQFF. CDR3 in DNA: TGTGCCAGCAGCTTGCTAGCGGGCGGCCTCTCCTACAATGAGCAGTTCTTC.

The rearrangement links TRBV5-4 to TRBJ1-2, with TRBD1 matching over 8 bases. The CDR3 loop spans 13 amino acids. J gave up 6 bases and V 4 bases, and 5 bases lay outside the gene matches. Germline V gives CDR1 SGHNT, CDR2 YYREEE (reference sequence). CDR3 DNA sequence: TGTGCCAGCAGCAGGACAGGGCGGGATGGCTACACCTTC. Translated, it gives CASSRTGRDGYTF.

V and J are TRBV10-3 and TRBJ1-5; 7 bases line up with TRBD1. V lost 6 bases to trimming and J lost 13 bases; unmatched junction nucleotides: 27. The CDR3 has 18 residues. Germline V lookup: CDR1 ENHRY, CDR2 SYGVKD. This CDR3 is CAISPGPLGQVGVENQHF. CDR3 nucleotide sequence: TGTGCCATCAGCCCCGGTCCCCTCGGACAGGTGGGGGTTGAAAATCAGCATTTT.

In its sample, this clone was seen a few times. This rearrangement joins TRBV7-6 to TRBJ2-3; possible D gene TRBD1, 6 bases. Trimming cost V 7 bases and J 0 bases, with 17 bases left between them. The CDR3 totals 16 residues. Germline CDR1 is SGHVS and CDR2 is FNYEAQ. The CDR3 spells CASKANLGASTDTQYF. The CDR3 nucleotides read TGTGCCAGCAAGGCTAATCTGGGGGCCAGCACAGATACGCAGTATTTT. Full variable domain (missing parts from reference TRBV7-6 and TRBJ2-3): GAGVSQSPRYKVTKRGQDVALRCDPISGHVSLYWYRQALGQGPEFLTYFNYEAQQDKSGLPNDRFSAERPEGSISTLTIQRTEQRDSAMYRCASKANLGASTDTQYFGPGTRLTVL.

This clone has only a few counts. Other DNA variants within this sample encode the same CDR3. The chain carries TRBV6-1 and TRBJ2-7; D possibly matches TRBD1 or TRBD2 (5 bases each). V gave up 0 bases and J gave up 3 bases, with 15 bases separating them. CDR3 size: 16 residues. Germline assignment: CDR1 MNHNS and CDR2 SASEGT. CDR3 sequence reads: CASSEALGESYYEQYF. The DNA for the CDR3 is TGTGCCAGCAGTGAAGCGCTGGGGGAGTCGTACTACGAGCAGTACTTC.

The genes are TRBV3-1 (or the pseudogene TRBV3-2) and TRBJ1-6; TRBD1 agrees at 7 bases. V was pared by 7 bases and J by 9 bases, with 9 bases of the junction left unmatched. The CDR3 is 14 residues long. Looked up from germline, CDR1 is LGHDT and CDR2 is YNNKEL (reference sequence). In DNA, the CDR3 is TGTGCCAGCATCAAAGCAGGGGGTGGTTCACCCCTCCACTTT. Amino acid sequence: CASIKAGGGSPLHF.

The chain has TRBV7-6 and TRBJ2-2, with D possibly TRBD1 on 6 matching bases. The CDR3 runs 18 residues. The germline gives CDR1 SGHVS, CDR2 FNYEAQ. With 5 bases removed from V and 4 bases from J, the gap between germline ends came to 23 bases. The CDR3 region has the DNA TGTGCCAGCAGCGCGGACAGAGGGGCTGTATCGACCACCGGGGAGCTGTTTTTT. It codes for CASSADRGAVSTTGELFF.

The chain couples TRBV3-1 (or the pseudogene TRBV3-2) to TRBJ1-5; possibly TRBD1 for D (5 bases). CDR1 is LGHDT and CDR2 is YNNKEL in the germline V gene (reference sequence). The CDR3 is made up of 16 amino acids. Trimming removed 4 bases from V and 2 bases from J, with 15 bases in between. In nucleotides, the CDR3 is TGTGCCAGCAGCCGGCCCGGGGGAAAAGGCAATCAGCCCCAGCATTTT. Protein product: CASSRPGGKGNQPQHF.

This clone appeared a few times. The chain uses TRBV7-9 and TRBJ1-5; D ambiguous. The CDR3 consists of 15 residues. CDR1 and CDR2 from the germline V gene are SEHNR and FQNEAQ (reference sequence). V was pared by 0 bases and J by 1 base, with 7 bases between. CDR3 nucleotide sequence: TGTGCCAGCAGCTTAGCAGGCACGAGCAATCAGCCCCAGCATTTT. It yields the protein CASSLAGTSNQPQHF.

This clone counts as medium-sized. This sequence joins TRBV29-1 and TRBJ1-2; D is perhaps TRBD1 (5 bases). Trimming pared 5 bases from V and 6 bases from J, leaving 10 bases between. CDR1 and CDR2 from the germline V gene are SQVTM and ANQGSEA. This CDR3 has 11 residues. The CDR3 region has the DNA TGCAGCGTTCGGGGCGGGGATGGCTACACCTTC. Amino acid sequence: CSVRGGDGYTF. Combining the CDR3 with reference TRBV29-1 and TRBJ1-2 gives the whole variable domain SAVISQKPSRDICQRGTSLTIQCQVDSQVTMMFWYRQQPGQSLTLIATANQGSEATYESGFVIDKFPISRPNLTFSTLTVSNMSPEDSSIYLCSVRGGDGYTFGSGTRLTVV.

V usage is TRBV29-1 and J usage is TRBJ2-3; TRBD2 is a possible D gene (5 bases). V lost 3 bases, J lost 3 bases, and 13 bases lay in between. CDR1 is SQVTM and CDR2 is ANQGSEA in the germline V gene. The CDR3 sequence is 14 residues long. The CDR3 DNA sequence: TGCAGCGTTGATTTCAGCACGGGGACAGATACGCAGTATTTT. This sequence encodes CSVDFSTGTDTQYF.

This clone was recorded only once. This chain links TRBV6-6 with TRBJ2-1; 9 nucleotides line up with TRBD2. The V and J ends lost 6 bases and 10 bases, in that order; junction bases with no gene match: 4. The CDR3 consists of 12 residues. Looked up from germline, CDR1 is MNHNY and CDR2 is SVGAGI (reference sequence). This CDR3 is CASSPLAGEQFF. CDR3 coding DNA: TGTGCCAGCAGCCCTCTAGCGGGGGAGCAGTTCTTC.